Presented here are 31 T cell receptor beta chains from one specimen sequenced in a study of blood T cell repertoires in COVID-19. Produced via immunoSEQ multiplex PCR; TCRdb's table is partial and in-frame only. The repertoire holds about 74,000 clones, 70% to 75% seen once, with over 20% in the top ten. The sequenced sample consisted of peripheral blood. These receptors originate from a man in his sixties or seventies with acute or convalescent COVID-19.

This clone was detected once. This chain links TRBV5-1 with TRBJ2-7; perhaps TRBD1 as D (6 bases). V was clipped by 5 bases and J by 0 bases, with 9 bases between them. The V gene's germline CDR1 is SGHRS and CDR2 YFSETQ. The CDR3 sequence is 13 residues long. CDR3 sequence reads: CASRLGGSYEQYF. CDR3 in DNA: TGCGCCAGCAGATTAGGGGGCTCCTACGAGCAGTACTTC.

The CDR3 loop is CASSLSGTGKETQYF. CDR3 bases: TGTGCCAGCAGTCTGTCCGGGACAGGGAAAGAGACCCAGTACTTC. The chain uses TRBV27 and TRBJ2-5, with TRBD1 matching 9 bases. Germline V lookup: CDR1 MNHEY, CDR2 SMNVEV (reference sequence). The CDR3 loop spans 15 amino acids. V lost 5 bases to trimming and J lost 3 bases; unmatched junction nucleotides: 7.

In DNA, the CDR3 is TGTGCCAGCAGCAATCGTGCCCGGACTAATGAAAAACTGTTTTTT. Its translation is CASSNRARTNEKLFF. The V and J genes are TRBV7-2 and TRBJ1-4; D uncertain. V lost 5 bases to trimming and J lost 2 bases, with 12 bases between them. This CDR3 is built from 15 residues. Germline V gene sequence: CDR1 SGHTA, CDR2 FQGNSA.

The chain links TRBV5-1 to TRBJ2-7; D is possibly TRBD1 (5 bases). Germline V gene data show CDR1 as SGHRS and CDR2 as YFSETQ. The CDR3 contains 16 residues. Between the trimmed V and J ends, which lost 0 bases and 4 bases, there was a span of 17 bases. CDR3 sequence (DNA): TGCGCCAGCAGCTTGGCCCAGGGCAGTACAGCTTACGAGCAGTACTTC. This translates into CASSLAQGSTAYEQYF.

CDR3 nucleotide sequence: TGTGCCTCTGGCAGGGGTCAAGCCTACACCTTC. Translated: CASGRGQAYTF. The rearrangement uses TRBV12-3 or TRBV12-4 and TRBJ1-2, with a weak D call TRBD1 (6 bases). This CDR3 is 11 amino acids long. Trimming stripped 11 bases from V and 10 bases from J, with 17 bases between.

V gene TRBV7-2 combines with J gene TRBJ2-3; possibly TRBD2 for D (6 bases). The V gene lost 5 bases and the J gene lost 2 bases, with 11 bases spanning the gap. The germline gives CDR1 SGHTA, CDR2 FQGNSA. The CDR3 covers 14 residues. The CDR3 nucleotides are TGTGCCAGCAGCCTCTCTAGCGCCACAGATACGCAGTATTTT. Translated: CASSLSSATDTQYF.

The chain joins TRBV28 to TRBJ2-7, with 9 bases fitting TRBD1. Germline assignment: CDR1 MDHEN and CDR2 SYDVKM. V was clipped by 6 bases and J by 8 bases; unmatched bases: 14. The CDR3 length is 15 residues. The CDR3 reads CASRQGAGRTRKQYF. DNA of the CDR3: TGTGCCAGCAGACAGGGGGCTGGTCGTACTAGAAAGCAGTACTTC.

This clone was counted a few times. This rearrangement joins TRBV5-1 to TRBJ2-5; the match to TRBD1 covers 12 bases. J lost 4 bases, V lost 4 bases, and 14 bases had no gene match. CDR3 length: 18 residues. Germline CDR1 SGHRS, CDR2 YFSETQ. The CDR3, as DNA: TGCGCCAGCAGCGTGGCCCTCGGGACAGGGGGCTTTTCAGAGACCCAGTACTTC. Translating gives CASSVALGTGGFSETQYF.

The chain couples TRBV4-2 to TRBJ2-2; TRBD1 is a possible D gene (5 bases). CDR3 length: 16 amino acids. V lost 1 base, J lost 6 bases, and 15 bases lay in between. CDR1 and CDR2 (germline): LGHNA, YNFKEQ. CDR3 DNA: TGTGCCAGCAGCCAAGTCTACCAGGGTGCCGCCGGGGAGCTGTTTTTT. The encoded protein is CASSQVYQGAAGELFF.

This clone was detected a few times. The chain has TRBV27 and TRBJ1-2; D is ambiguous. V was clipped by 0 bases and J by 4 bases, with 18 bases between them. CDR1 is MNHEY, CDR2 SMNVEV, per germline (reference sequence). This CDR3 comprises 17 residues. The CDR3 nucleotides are TGTGCCAGCAGTTTATCGATTGGGCACCCGTCGATCTATGGCTACACCTTC. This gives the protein CASSLSIGHPSIYGYTF.

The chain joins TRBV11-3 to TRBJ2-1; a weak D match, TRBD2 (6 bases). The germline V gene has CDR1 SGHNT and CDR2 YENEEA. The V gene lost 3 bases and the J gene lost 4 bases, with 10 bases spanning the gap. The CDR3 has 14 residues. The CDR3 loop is CASSFSGEYNEQFF. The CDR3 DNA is TGTGCCAGCAGCTTTTCGGGGGAATACAATGAGCAGTTCTTC.

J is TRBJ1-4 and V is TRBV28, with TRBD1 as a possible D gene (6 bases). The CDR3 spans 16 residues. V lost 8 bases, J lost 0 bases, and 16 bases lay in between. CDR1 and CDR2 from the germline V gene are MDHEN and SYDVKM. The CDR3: CASGTIAGATNEKLFF. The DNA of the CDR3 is TGTGCCAGCGGAACTATTGCAGGGGCAACTAATGAAAAACTGTTTTTT.

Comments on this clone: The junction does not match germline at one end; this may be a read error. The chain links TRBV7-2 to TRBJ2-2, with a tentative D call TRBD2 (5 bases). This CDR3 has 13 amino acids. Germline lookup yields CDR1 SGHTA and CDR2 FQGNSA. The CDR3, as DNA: TGTGCCAGCAGCCTAGCTATGACCGGGGAGCTGTTTTTT. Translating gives CASSLAMTGELFF.

The DNA of the CDR3 is TGTGCCAGCAGTTCCCCTGGCGGGAGGGCCTTGAGCAATGAGCAGTTCTTC. This translates into CASSSPGGRALSNEQFF. The rearrangement links TRBV28 to TRBJ2-1, with 9 bases matching TRBD2. CDR1 and CDR2 from the germline V gene are MDHEN and SYDVKM. V was pared by 4 bases and J by 6 bases, with 13 bases of the junction left unmatched. The CDR3 is 17 residues long.

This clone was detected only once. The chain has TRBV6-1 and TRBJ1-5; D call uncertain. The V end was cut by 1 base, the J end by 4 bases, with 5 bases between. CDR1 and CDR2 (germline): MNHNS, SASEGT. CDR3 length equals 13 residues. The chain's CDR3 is CASSEGGNQPQHF. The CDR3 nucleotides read TGTGCCAGCAGTGAAGGCGGGAATCAGCCCCAGCATTTT.

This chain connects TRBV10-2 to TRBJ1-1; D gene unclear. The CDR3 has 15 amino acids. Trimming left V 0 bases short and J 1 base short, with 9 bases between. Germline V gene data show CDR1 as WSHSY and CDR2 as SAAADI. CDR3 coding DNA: TGCGCCAGCAGTGAGTCGACTCGTACGAACACTGAAGCTTTCTTT. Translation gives CASSESTRTNTEAFF.

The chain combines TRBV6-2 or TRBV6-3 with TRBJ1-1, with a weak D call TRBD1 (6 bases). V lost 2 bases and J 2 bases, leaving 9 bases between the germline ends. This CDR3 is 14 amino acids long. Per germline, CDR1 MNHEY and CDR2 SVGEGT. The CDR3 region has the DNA TGTGCCAGCAGTTACGGGGGCCTCAACACTGAAGCTTTCTTT. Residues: CASSYGGLNTEAFF.

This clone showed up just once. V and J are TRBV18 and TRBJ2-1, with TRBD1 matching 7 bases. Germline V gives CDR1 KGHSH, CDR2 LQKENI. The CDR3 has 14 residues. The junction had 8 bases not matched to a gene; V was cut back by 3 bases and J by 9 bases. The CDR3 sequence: CASSPATGTGEQFF. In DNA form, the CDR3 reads TGTGCCAGCTCACCCGCGACAGGGACGGGTGAGCAGTTCTTC.

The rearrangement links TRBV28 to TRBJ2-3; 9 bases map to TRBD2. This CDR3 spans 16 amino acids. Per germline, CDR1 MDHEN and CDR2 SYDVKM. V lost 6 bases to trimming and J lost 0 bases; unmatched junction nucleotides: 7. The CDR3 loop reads CASRGSSGTSTDTQYF. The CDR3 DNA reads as TGTGCCAGCAGGGGCTCTAGCGGGACGAGCACAGATACGCAGTATTTT.

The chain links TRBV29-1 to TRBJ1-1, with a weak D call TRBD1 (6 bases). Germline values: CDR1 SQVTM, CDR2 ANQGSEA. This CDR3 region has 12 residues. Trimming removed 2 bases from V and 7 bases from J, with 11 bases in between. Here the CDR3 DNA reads TGCAGCGTTGAAAGGGGGACATTTGAAGCTTTCTTT. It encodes CSVERGTFEAFF.

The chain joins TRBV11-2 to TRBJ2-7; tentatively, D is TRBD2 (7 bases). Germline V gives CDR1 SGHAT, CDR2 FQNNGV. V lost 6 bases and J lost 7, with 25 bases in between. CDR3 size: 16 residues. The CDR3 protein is CASREGRGGGRFEQYF. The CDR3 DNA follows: TGTGCCAGCAGGGAGGGAAGAGGGGGGGGCCGGTTTGAGCAGTACTTC.

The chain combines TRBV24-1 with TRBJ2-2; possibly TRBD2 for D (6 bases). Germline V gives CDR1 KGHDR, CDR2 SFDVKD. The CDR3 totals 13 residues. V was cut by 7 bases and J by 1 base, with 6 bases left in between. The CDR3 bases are TGTGCCACCAGCGGGGGGAACACCGGGGAGCTGTTTTTT. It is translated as CATSGGNTGELFF.

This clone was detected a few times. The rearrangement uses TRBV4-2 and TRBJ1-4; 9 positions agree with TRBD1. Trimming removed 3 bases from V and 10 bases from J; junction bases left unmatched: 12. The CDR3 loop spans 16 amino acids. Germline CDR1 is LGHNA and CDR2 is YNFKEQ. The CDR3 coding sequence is TGTGCCAGCAGCCAGACCGGGGACAGGGCTTTTGGAAAACTGTTTTTT. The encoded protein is CASSQTGDRAFGKLFF.

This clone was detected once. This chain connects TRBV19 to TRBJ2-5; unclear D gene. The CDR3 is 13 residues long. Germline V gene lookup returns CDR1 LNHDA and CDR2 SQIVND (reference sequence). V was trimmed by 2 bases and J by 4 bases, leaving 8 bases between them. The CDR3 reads CASSINGPETQYF. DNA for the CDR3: TGTGCCAGTAGTATAAATGGGCCAGAGACCCAGTACTTC.

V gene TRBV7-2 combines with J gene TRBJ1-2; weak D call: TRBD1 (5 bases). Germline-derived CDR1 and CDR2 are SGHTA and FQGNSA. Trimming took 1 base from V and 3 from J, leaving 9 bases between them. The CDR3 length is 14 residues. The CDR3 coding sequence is TGTGCCAGCAGCTTAGGGGGGGGTGACTATGGCTACACCTTC. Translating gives CASSLGGGDYGYTF.

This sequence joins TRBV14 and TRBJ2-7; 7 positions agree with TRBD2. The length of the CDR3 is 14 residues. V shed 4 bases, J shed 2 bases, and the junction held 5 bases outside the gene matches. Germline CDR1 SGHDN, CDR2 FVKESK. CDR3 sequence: CASSPAGIAYEQYF. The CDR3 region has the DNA TGTGCCAGCAGCCCAGCGGGGATCGCCTACGAGCAGTACTTC.

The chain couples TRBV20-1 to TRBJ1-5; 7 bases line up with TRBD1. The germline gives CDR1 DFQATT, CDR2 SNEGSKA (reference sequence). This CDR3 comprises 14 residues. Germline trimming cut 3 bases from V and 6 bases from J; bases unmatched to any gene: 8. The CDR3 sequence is CSASGDRDFQPQHF. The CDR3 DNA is TGCAGTGCTAGTGGAGACAGGGATTTTCAGCCCCAGCATTTT.

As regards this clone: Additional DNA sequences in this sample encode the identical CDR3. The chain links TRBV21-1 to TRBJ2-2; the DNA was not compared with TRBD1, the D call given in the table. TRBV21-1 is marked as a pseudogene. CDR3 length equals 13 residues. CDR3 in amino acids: CASSTGEAGELFF. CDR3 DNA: TGTGCCAGCAGCACAGGGGAAGCCGGGGAGCTGTTTTTT.

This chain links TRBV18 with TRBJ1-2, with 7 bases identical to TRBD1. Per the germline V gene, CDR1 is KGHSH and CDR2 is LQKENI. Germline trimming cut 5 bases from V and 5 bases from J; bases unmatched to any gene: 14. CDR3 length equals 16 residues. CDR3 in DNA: TGTGCCAGCTCAGCTAACCGGGACAGATCGTCGTATGGCTACACCTTC. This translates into CASSANRDRSSYGYTF.

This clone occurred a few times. The CDR3 reads CASSAHWGDGEQFF. DNA of the CDR3: TGTGCCAGCAGTGCCCATTGGGGAGATGGTGAGCAGTTCTTC. The V gene is TRBV25-1, the J gene TRBJ2-1, with D possibly being TRBD2 (5 bases). Germline lookup yields CDR1 MGHDK and CDR2 SYGVNS. V was clipped by 4 bases and J by 9 bases, with 16 bases between them. The CDR3 runs to 14 residues.

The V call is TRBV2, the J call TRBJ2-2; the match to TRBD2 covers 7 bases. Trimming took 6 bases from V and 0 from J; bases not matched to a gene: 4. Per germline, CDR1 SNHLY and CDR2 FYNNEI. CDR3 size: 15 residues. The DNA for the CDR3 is TGTGCCAGCAGGGGAGGGAGCTCGAACACCGGGGAGCTGTTTTTT. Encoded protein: CASRGGSSNTGELFF.